Following are 21 T cell receptor beta chains from one sample sequenced in a study of T cell responses to AZD1222 COVID-19 vaccine. Libraries were prepared by immunoSEQ multiplex PCR; TCRdb keeps only in-frame clonotypes and omits some of them. The table has 150,000 to 200,000 clones, approximately 90% seen once; the top ten hold about 3%. Specimen: peripheral blood, collected on day 0 of AZD1222 vaccination. These receptors came from an adult in good health.

The chain combines TRBV5-1 with TRBJ2-5; 8 nucleotides match TRBD1. The CDR3 has 14 residues. The junction had 6 bases not matched to a gene; V was cut back by 4 bases and J by 4 bases. Germline V gives CDR1 SGHRS, CDR2 YFSETQ. CDR3 bases: TGCGCCAGCAGCCCGGACAGGGTGGCAGAGACCCAGTACTTC. This encodes CASSPDRVAETQYF.

This chain uses TRBV5-1 with TRBJ1-1; no firm D call. Trimming left V 0 bases short and J 4 bases short, with 7 bases between. Germline V gene lookup returns CDR1 SGHRS and CDR2 YFSETQ. CDR3 length: 13 amino acids. The CDR3 DNA is TGCGCCAGCAGCTTGGCTTTGGGCACTGAAGCTTTCTTT. It is translated as CASSLALGTEAFF.

V usage is TRBV5-5 and J usage is TRBJ2-3; a possible D gene is TRBD1 (6 bases). CDR1 is SGHKS, CDR2 YYEKEE, per germline (reference sequence). V lost 0 bases and J 2 bases, leaving 10 bases between the germline ends. The CDR3 spans 15 residues. This chain's CDR3 is CASSLAPGATDTQYF. The CDR3 region has the DNA TGTGCCAGCAGCTTGGCCCCAGGGGCCACAGATACGCAGTATTTT.

The chain recombines TRBV28 with TRBJ1-5; maybe TRBD1 (5 bases). This CDR3 comprises 13 residues. The germline V gene encodes CDR1 MDHEN and CDR2 SYDVKM. V gave up 3 bases and J gave up 7 bases, with 10 bases separating them. This CDR3 is CASSLGVGQPQHF. The CDR3 DNA sequence: TGTGCCAGCAGTTTGGGGGTGGGGCAGCCCCAGCATTTT.

V gene TRBV19 combines with J gene TRBJ2-7, with TRBD1 matching 9 bases. Trimming cost V 1 base and J 3 bases; bases outside gene matches: 10. The germline V gene has CDR1 LNHDA and CDR2 SQIVND (reference sequence). The CDR3 contains 17 residues. The CDR3, as DNA: TGTGCCAGTAGTATAGCTCCGTTACAGGGGGCCCGCTACGAGCAGTACTTC. Its translation is CASSIAPLQGARYEQYF.

This chain uses TRBV5-4 with TRBJ1-6, with a tentative D call TRBD1 (6 bases). V was pared by 4 bases and J by 6 bases, with 17 bases between. Per the germline V gene, CDR1 is SGHNT and CDR2 is YYREEE (reference sequence). The CDR3 contains 16 residues. In DNA, the CDR3 is TGTGCCAGCAGCGCCGAGGACAGCTCTTCTAATTCACCCCTCCACTTT. This encodes CASSAEDSSSNSPLHF.

This clone showed up just a few times. The chain employs TRBV6-2 or TRBV6-3 and TRBJ2-3, with D possibly TRBD2 on 5 matching bases. Germline V lookup: CDR1 MNHEY, CDR2 SVGEGT. This CDR3 contains 14 residues. The V gene lost 4 bases and the J gene lost 3 bases, with 11 bases spanning the gap. The CDR3 is CASSSPGKTDTQYF. CDR3 nucleotide sequence: TGTGCCAGCAGTTCCCCCGGGAAAACAGATACGCAGTATTTT.

The V call is TRBV13, the J call TRBJ1-1, with D uncertain. CDR3 length equals 12 residues. Trimming took 3 bases from V and 1 from J, leaving 3 bases between them. Per germline, CDR1 PRHDT and CDR2 FYEKMQ (reference sequence). DNA of the CDR3: TGTGCCAGCAGCTTTTGGAACACTGAAGCTTTCTTT. This translates into CASSFWNTEAFF.

V and J are TRBV12-5 and TRBJ1-5, with D maybe TRBD1 (6 bases). Trimming stripped 4 bases from V and 6 bases from J, with 19 bases between. The CDR3 sequence is 16 residues long. Per the germline V gene, CDR1 is LGHNT and CDR2 is FRNRAP. CDR3 bases: TGTGCTAGTGGTTCGACTACAGGGACTCCAGGTCAGCCCCAGCATTTT. Encoded protein: CASGSTTGTPGQPQHF.

The rearrangement links TRBV5-1 to TRBJ1-1, with TRBD1 matching 7 bases. Germline V gene lookup returns CDR1 SGHRS and CDR2 YFSETQ. The CDR3 loop spans 13 amino acids. The V gene end was trimmed by 2 bases and the J gene end by 5 bases; junction bases not matched to a gene: 3. CDR3 nucleotide sequence: TGCGCCAGCAGCTTAACAGGGGTAACTGAAGCTTTCTTT. Translation gives CASSLTGVTEAFF.

V gene TRBV21-1 combines with J gene TRBJ1-1; TRBD1 reflects the table's D call only, with no check against the DNA. TRBV21-1 is recorded as a pseudogene. This CDR3 has 16 residues. Written as DNA, the CDR3 is TGTGCCAGCAGCAAAGTTGGTGACAAAGGGAACACTGAAGCTTTCTTT. Its translation is CASSKVGDKGNTEAFF.

The V gene is TRBV23-1, the J gene TRBJ1-4; D ambiguous. TRBV23-1 is designated an ORF whose function remains uncertain. The CDR3 is 18 amino acids. V dropped 0 bases and J dropped 1 base, with 15 bases sitting between them. This CDR3 is CASSQSDCREGTNEKLFF. CDR3 DNA: TGCGCCAGCAGTCAATCGGATTGCCGGGAAGGAACTAATGAAAAACTGTTTTTT.

This chain uses TRBV7-9 with TRBJ2-1, with 12 bases identical to TRBD1. The CDR3 has 15 amino acids. V shed 3 bases, J shed 8 bases, and the junction held 5 bases outside the gene matches. The germline CDR1 and CDR2 sequences are SEHNR and FQNEAQ (reference sequence). In nucleotides, the CDR3 is TGTGCCAGCAGCTTCCCCGGGACAGGGGGCCATGAGCAGTTCTTC. As protein: CASSFPGTGGHEQFF.

The V call is TRBV30, the J call TRBJ1-1; 8 positions agree with TRBD1. This CDR3 is built from 18 residues. The germline V gene encodes CDR1 GTSNPN and CDR2 SVGIG (reference sequence). The trim removed 0 bases at V and 3 bases at J, leaving 15 bases unmatched. The CDR3 DNA reads as TGTGCCTGGAGTGTCCCCTCGACAGGGGCGGCAGCGGACACTGAAGCTTTCTTT. Translated, it gives CAWSVPSTGAAADTEAFF. Complete variable domain (other parts from reference TRBV30 and TRBJ1-1): SQTIHQWPATLVQPVGSPLSLECTVEGTSNPNLYWYRQAAGRGLQLLFYSVGIGQISSEVPQNLSASRPQDRQFILSSKKLLLSDSGFYLCAWSVPSTGAAADTEAFFGQGTRLTVV.

This chain links TRBV5-1 with TRBJ1-2; D not resolved. This CDR3 contains 13 residues. The germline V and J ends were trimmed by 0 bases and 8 bases, with 11 bases remaining between them. In germline, CDR1 is SGHRS, CDR2 YFSETQ. CDR3 protein: CASSLERGSGYTF. In nucleotides, the CDR3 is TGCGCCAGCAGCTTGGAAAGAGGGAGCGGCTACACCTTC.

This clone was observed once. No DNA is shown, since the ends of the CDR3 on it are uncertain; the CDR3 is the one TCRdb lists. The rearrangement uses TRBV7-2 and TRBJ2-7; the table's D call of TRBD1 was not tested on the DNA. Germline CDR1 SGHTA, CDR2 FQGNSA. Including both end residues, the CDR3 is 16 amino acids long. The CDR3 sequence: CASSLGFLAGQNTQYF.

This clone has only one observation. This chain uses TRBV6-6 with TRBJ2-7; no clear D. The CDR3 contains 14 residues. Per the germline V gene, CDR1 is MNHNY and CDR2 is SVGAGI (reference sequence). V was cut by 8 bases and J by 2 bases, with 16 bases left in between. The CDR3 loop is CASYNREPTYEQYF. As DNA, the CDR3 is TGTGCCAGCTATAATAGGGAACCTACCTACGAGCAGTACTTC.

V gene TRBV9 combines with J gene TRBJ2-5, with a tentative D call TRBD1 (6 bases). The CDR3 loop spans 16 amino acids. CDR1 SGDLS and CDR2 YYNGEE come from the germline V gene. V lost 0 bases, J lost 4 bases, and 16 bases lay in between. Here the CDR3 reads CASSVGGGRGAETQYF. CDR3 bases: TGTGCCAGCAGCGTAGGTGGGGGCCGAGGGGCAGAGACCCAGTACTTC.

The chain uses TRBV30 and TRBJ1-1; TRBD1 is a possible D gene (5 bases). The V and J ends lost 2 bases and 11 bases respectively, with 12 bases between them. The length of the CDR3 is 11 residues. CDR1 and CDR2 from the germline V gene are GTSNPN and SVGIG (reference sequence). CDR3 coding DNA: TGTGCCTGGAGTTTGGGGGTTCGGGCTTTCTTT. As protein: CAWSLGVRAFF.

V gene TRBV2 combines with J gene TRBJ1-3; 7 bases align to TRBD1. V trimming: 3 bases; J trimming: 4 bases; junction bases outside the gene matches: 3. Germline V CDR1 and CDR2: SNHLY, FYNNEI. This CDR3 region has 14 residues. The DNA for the CDR3 is TGTGCCAGCAGTGACAGGGGGTTCGGAAACACCATATATTTT. This gives the protein CASSDRGFGNTIYF.

This sequence joins TRBV5-4 and TRBJ1-5, with 7 bases fitting TRBD1. This CDR3 has 15 amino acids. Germline V gene data show CDR1 as SGHNT and CDR2 as YYREEE (reference sequence). Losses at the gene ends were 4 bases for V and 0 bases for J; bases not matched to a gene: 4. CDR3 loop: CASSQGTASNQPQHF. The CDR3 nucleotides read TGTGCCAGCAGCCAGGGGACAGCTAGCAATCAGCCCCAGCATTTT.